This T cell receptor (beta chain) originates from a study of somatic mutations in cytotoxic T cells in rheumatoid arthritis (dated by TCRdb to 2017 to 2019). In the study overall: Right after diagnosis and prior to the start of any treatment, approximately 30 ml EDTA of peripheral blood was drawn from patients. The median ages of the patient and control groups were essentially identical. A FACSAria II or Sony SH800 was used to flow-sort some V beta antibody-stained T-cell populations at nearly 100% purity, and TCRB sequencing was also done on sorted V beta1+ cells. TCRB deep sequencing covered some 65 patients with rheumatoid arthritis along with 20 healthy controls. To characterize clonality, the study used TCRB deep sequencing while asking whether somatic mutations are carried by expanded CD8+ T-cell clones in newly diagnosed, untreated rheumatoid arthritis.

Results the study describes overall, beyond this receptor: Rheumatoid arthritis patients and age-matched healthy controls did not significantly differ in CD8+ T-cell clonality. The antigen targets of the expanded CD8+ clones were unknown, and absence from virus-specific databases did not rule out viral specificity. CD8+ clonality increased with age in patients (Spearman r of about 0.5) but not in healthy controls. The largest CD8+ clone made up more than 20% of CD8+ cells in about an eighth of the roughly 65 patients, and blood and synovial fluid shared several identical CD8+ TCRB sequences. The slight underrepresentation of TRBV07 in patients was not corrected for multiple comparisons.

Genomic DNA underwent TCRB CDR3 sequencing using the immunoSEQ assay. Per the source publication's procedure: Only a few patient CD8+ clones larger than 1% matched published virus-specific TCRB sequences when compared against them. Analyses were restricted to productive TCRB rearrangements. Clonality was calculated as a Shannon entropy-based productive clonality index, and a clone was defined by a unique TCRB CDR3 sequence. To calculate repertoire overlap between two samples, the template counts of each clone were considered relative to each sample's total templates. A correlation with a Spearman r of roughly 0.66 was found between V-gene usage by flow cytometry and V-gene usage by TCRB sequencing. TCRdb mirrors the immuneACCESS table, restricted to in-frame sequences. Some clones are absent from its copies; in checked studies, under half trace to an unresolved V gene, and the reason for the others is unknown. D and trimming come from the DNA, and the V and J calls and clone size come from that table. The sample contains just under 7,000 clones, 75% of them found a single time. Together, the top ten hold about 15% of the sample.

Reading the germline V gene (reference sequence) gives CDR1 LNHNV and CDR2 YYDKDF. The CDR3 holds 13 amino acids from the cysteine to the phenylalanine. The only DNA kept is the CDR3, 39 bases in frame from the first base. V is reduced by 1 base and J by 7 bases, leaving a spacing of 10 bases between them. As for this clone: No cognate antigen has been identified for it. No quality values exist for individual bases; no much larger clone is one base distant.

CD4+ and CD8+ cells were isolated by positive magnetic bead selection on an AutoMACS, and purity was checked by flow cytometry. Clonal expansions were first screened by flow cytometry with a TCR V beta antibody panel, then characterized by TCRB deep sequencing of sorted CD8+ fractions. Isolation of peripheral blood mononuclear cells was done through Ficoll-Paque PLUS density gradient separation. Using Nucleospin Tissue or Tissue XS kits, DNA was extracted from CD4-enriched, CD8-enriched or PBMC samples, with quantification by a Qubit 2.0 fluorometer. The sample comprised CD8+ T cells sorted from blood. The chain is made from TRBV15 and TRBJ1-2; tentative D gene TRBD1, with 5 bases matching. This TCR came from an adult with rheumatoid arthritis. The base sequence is TGTGCCACCAGCAGAGTATCAGGGTTTGGCTACACCTTC. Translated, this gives CATSRVSGFGYTF.